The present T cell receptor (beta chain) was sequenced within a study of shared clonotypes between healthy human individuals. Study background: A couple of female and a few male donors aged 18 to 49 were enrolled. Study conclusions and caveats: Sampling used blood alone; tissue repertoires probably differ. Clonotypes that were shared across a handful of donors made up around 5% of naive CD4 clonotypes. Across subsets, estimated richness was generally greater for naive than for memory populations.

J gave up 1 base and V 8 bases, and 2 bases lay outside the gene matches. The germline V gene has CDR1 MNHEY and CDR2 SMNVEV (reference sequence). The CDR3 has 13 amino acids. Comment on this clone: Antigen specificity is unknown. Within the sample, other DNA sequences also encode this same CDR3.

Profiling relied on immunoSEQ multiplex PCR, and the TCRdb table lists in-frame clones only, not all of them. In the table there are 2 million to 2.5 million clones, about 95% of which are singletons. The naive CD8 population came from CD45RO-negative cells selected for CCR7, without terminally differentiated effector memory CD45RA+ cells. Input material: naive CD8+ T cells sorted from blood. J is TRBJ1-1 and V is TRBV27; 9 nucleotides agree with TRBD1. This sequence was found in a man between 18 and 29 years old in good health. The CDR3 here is CASRGQGNTEAFF. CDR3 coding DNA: TGTGCCAGCCGGGGACAGGGGAACACTGAAGCTTTCTTT.